The clone carrying this TCR beta chain was counted between two and nine times. Antigen unknown. This record comes from a study of blood T cells in healthy people across ages. Study-wide results and caveats: A roughly linear age-dependent decrease characterized TCR beta diversity per million T cells. More naive CD4+ cells and higher diversity were found in long-lived than in aged donors. Naive T cell percentage showed a strong correlation with TCR beta diversity.

The V and J ends lost 0 bases and 0 bases respectively, with 8 bases between them. CDR1 and CDR2 from the germline V gene are SGHRS and YFSETQ. The CDR3 has 15 residues. Alongside a J-beta primer mix, a sample-barcoded 5' primer served in a second PCR lasting roughly 6 to 11 cycles. The authors tagged each cDNA molecule using a template-switch adaptor with 12 random nucleotides. TCRdb processed the 5' RACE reads anew with MiXCR; each CDR3 protein has one entry. The table has about 730,000 distinct CDR3 sequences, roughly 47% seen once; the top ten hold 20%. V gene TRBV5-1 combines with J gene TRBJ2-3; weak D call: TRBD1 (5 bases). Sequencing input: blood. The TCR was taken from a woman aged 55-70 years in good health. In nucleotides, the CDR3 is TGCGCCAGCAGCTTGGTTCAGGGAAGCACAGATACGCAGTATTTT. Its translation: CASSLVQGSTDTQYF.